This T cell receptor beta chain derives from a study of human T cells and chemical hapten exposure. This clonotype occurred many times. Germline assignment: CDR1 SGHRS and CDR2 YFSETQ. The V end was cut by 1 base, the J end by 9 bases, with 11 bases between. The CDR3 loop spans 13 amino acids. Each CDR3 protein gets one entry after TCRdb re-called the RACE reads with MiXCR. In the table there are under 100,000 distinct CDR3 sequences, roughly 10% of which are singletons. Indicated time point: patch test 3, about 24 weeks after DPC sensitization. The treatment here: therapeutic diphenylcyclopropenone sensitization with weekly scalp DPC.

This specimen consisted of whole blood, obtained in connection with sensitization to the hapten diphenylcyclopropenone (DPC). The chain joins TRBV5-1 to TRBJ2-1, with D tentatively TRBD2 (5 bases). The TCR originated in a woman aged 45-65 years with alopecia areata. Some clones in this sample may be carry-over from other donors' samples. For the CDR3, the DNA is TGCGCCAGCAGCTTGATCCAGCGGAGTGAGCAGTTCTTC. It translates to CASSLIQRSEQFF.